This T cell receptor (beta chain) was captured in a study of shared clonotypes between healthy human individuals. This clone appeared once. Its antigen is currently unknown. Study-level results: Depth of sequencing was expected to influence donor clonotype sharing.

TCRdb keeps only in-frame clones here, not all; method: immunoSEQ multiplex PCR. The sample comprises 2 million to 2.5 million clones, approximately 93% of which are singletons, and approximately 0.36% rests with the top ten. The germline gives CDR1 MDHEN, CDR2 SYDVKM. V was pared by 5 bases and J by 7 bases, with 14 bases between. The CDR3 is 13 amino acids. The receptor was derived from a young man in good health. Some clones in this sample may be carry-over from other donors' samples. The V gene is TRBV28, the J gene TRBJ1-1, with D possibly TRBD1 on 5 matching bases. Sequencing was carried out using naive CD4+ T cells from PBMCs. Subset here: CD45RA+ positively selected. The CDR3, as DNA: TGTGCCAGCAGTGCCTCTCCGGGGCTTGAAGCTTTCTTT. It encodes CASSASPGLEAFF.